This TCR beta chain comes out of a study of T cell repertoires in cytomegalovirus infection. TCRdb reprocessed the reads with MiXCR, giving one entry per CDR3 protein. The table lists about 450,000 distinct CDR3 sequences, approximately 31% of them singletons, with around 13% in the top ten. Germline V gene sequence: CDR1 LNHDA, CDR2 SQIVND (reference sequence). CDR3 length: 16 residues. V lost 6 bases to trimming and J lost 0 bases, with 14 bases between them. The study's findings and limits: There were HLA-C-restricted CMV-specific TCR beta clonotypes dominating the ex vivo response.

This clonotype was observed a few times. Its antigen remains unidentified. The clonotype was recovered from a human donor in good health (CMV status not recorded). Some clones in this sample may be carry-over from other donors' samples. This chain links TRBV19 with TRBJ1-4; D call uncertain. Specimen: PBMCs. CDR3 protein: CASRIGRGATNEKLFF. As DNA, the CDR3 is TGTGCCAGTAGAATCGGACGGGGAGCAACTAATGAAAAACTGTTTTTT.